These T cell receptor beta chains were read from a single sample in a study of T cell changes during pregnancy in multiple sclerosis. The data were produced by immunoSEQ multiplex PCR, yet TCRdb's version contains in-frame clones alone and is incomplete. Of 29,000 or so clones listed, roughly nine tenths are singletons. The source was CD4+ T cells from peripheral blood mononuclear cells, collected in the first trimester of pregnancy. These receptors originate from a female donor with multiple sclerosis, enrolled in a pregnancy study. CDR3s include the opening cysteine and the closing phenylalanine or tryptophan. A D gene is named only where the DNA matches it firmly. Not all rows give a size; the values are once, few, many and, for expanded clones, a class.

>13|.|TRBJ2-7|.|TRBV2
CASKSLVSGEQYF
TGTGCCAGCAAATCACTGGTTTCTGGCGAGCAGTACTTC
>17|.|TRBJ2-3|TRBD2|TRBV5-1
CASSSRSRGNTRDTQYF
TGCGCCAGCAGCTCCCGGTCGCGGGGGAACACCCGAGATACGCAGTATTTT
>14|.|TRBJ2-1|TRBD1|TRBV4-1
CASSPPTGANEQFF
TGCGCCAGCAGCCCACCGACAGGGGCCAATGAGCAGTTCTTC
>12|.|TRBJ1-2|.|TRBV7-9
CASSLGGYGYTF
TGTGCCAGCAGCTTGGGGGGCTATGGCTACACCTTC
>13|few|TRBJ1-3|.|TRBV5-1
CASSLRQGNTIYF
TGCGCCAGCAGCCTACGACAAGGAAACACCATATATTTT
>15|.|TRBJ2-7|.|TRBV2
CASSRDWNSGHEQYF
TGTGCCAGCAGTCGGGATTGGAACAGCGGGCACGAGCAGTACTTC
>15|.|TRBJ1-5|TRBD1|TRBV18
CASSQGAPSNQPQHF
TGTGCCAGTTCACAGGGGGCGCCGAGCAATCAGCCCCAGCATTTT
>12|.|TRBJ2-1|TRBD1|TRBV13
CASSAGQGLQFF
TGTGCCAGCAGCGCGGGACAGGGGCTGCAGTTCTTC
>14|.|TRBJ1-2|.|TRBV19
CASNRPGLFYGYTF
TGTGCCAGTAACCGCCCGGGACTGTTCTATGGCTACACCTTC
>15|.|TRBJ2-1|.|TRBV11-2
CASSLLDSSLNEQFF
TGTGCCAGCAGCCTACTGGACAGTTCCCTAAATGAGCAGTTCTTC
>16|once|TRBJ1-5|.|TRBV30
CAWSPRAGPSNQPQHF
TGTGCCTGGAGCCCCCGTGCGGGACCCAGCAATCAGCCCCAGCATTTT
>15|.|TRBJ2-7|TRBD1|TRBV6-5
CASSTEGQGLYEQYF
TGTGCCAGCAGTACCGAGGGACAGGGACTCTACGAGCAGTACTTC
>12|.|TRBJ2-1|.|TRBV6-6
CASSPAVNEQFF
TGTGCCAGCAGCCCCGCAGTCAATGAGCAGTTCTTC
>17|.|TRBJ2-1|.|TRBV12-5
CASGLVRDGSSYNEQFF
TGTGCTAGTGGTTTGGTACGGGACGGGAGCTCCTACAATGAGCAGTTCTTC
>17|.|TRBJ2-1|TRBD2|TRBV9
CASSERLAGGLDNEQFF
TGTGCCAGCAGCGAGCGGCTAGCGGGGGGTTTGGACAATGAGCAGTTCTTC
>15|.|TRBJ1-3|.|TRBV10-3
CAISVAAASGNTIYF
TGTGCCATCAGTGTTGCCGCGGCCTCTGGAAACACCATATATTTT
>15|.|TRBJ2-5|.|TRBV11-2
CASSLMRHLQETQYF
TGTGCCAGCAGCTTAATGAGACACCTCCAAGAGACCCAGTACTTC
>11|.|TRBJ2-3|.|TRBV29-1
CSVELPGGYFF
TGCAGCGTTGAATTGCCAGGAGGGTATTTTTTT
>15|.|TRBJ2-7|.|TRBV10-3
CAISRQRTDSYEQYF
TGTGCCATCAGTCGACAAAGGACAGACTCCTACGAGCAGTACTTC
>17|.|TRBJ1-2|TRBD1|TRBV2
CASSDRGRQGWYYGYTF
TGTGCCAGCAGTGATCGGGGCCGACAGGGTTGGTACTATGGCTACACCTTC
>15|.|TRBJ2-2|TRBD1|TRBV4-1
CASSQRDRQTGELFF
TGCGCCAGCAGCCAACGGGACAGGCAAACCGGGGAGCTGTTTTTT
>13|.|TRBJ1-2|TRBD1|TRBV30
CACYGQGPGGYTF
TGTGCCTGTTACGGACAGGGCCCCGGTGGCTACACCTTC
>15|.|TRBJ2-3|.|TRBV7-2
CASSLTGGGSDTQYF
TGTGCCAGCAGCTTAACAGGGGGAGGGTCAGATACGCAGTATTTT
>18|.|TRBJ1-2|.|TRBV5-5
CASTRTFGSTNAYYGYTF
TGTGCCAGCACTAGAACATTCGGCAGCACTAACGCCTACTATGGCTACACCTTC
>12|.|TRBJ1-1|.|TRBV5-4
CASSFHSLEAFF
TGTGCCAGCAGCTTCCACAGCCTAGAAGCTTTCTTT
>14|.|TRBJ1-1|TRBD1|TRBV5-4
CASSHRGGNTEAFF
TGTGCCAGCAGTCACAGGGGGGGGAACACTGAAGCTTTCTTT
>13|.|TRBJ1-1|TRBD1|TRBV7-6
CASSPQGTVEAFF
TGTGCCAGCAGCCCCCAAGGGACAGTTGAAGCTTTCTTT
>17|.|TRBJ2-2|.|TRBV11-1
CASTRSASQANTGELFF
TGTGCCAGCACCCGTTCGGCTAGCCAAGCGAACACCGGGGAGCTGTTTTTT
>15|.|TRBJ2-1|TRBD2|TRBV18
CASSPGIAGDNEQFF
TGTGCCAGCTCACCCGGAATAGCGGGGGACAATGAGCAGTTCTTC
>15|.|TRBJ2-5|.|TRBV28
CASSFHPSAGETQYF
TGTGCCAGCAGTTTTCATCCTAGCGCGGGGGAGACCCAGTACTTC
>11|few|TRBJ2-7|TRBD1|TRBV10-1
CATRQGGEQYF
TGCGCCACCAGACAGGGGGGCGAGCAGTACTTC
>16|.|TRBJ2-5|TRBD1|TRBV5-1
CASSWYPPGQQETQYF
TGCGCCAGCAGCTGGTACCCGCCGGGACAGCAAGAGACCCAGTACTTC
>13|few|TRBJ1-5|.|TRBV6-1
CASRDMTNQPQHF
TGTGCCAGCAGGGACATGACTAATCAGCCCCAGCATTTT